This T cell receptor beta chain is from a study of identical twins. Using its own MiXCR run on the 5' RACE reads, TCRdb lists one record per CDR3 protein. The sample has some 630,000 distinct CDR3 sequences, 7.1% seen once. Trimming cost V 4 bases and J 1 base, with 16 bases left between them. Germline values: CDR1 SGHDT, CDR2 YYEEEE. The CDR3 sequence is 16 residues long. This sample was also put to use in a study of yellow fever vaccine responses in identical twins.

The genes are TRBV5-6 and TRBJ2-3; D perhaps matches TRBD1 (6 bases). Sequenced sample: PBMCs. This sequence originates from a woman aged 18-29 years in good health. DNA for the CDR3: TGTGCCAGCAGCGCAAAGGGGGTGTCGGGCACAGATACGCAGTATTTT. Amino acid sequence: CASSAKGVSGTDTQYF.